This TCR beta chain was retrieved from a study of blood T cells in healthy people across ages. V shed 9 bases and J shed 3 bases, with 10 bases lying between them. CDR1 and CDR2 (germline): MNHEY, SVGAGI. The CDR3 runs 12 residues. The second PCR ran roughly 6 to 11 cycles with a sample-barcoded 5' primer and J-beta primers. Every cDNA molecule carried a tag from a template-switch adaptor bearing 12 random nucleotides. One entry per CDR3 protein, called by TCRdb with MiXCR from the 5' RACE reads. Counted here are roughly 800,000 distinct CDR3 sequences, around 25% occurring once; the ten biggest clones make up around 3%. The donors, healthy Caucasians from Russia, were aged 6 to 90. This sample was also put to use in a study of T cells of mothers and their children. That publication notes: A few mothers and their six children, all healthy Caucasians, donated.

The sequence was obtained from a boy younger than 18 in good health. The chain is built from TRBV6-5 and TRBJ2-3, with a possible D match to TRBD2 (6 bases). The sequenced material came from blood. The CDR3 here is CASRESTDTQYF. In DNA, the CDR3 is TGTGCCAGTCGGGAGTCGACAGATACGCAGTATTTT.